Shown below are 24 T cell receptor beta chains from a single sample sequenced in a study of blood T cell repertoires in COVID-19. Only in-frame clones appear in the TCRdb table, and some are missing; sequencing was by immunoSEQ multiplex PCR. This sample yields approximately 270,000 clones, of which around 92% are seen a single time; roughly 1.8% belongs to the top ten. The sequenced material came from PBMCs or T cells enriched from blood (not recorded which). The receptors stem from a woman aged 55-69 years who had recovered from COVID-19.

The chain links TRBV5-1 to TRBJ1-2, with D unclear. The CDR3 runs 11 residues. V lost 4 bases and J lost 6, with 7 bases in between. Germline CDR1 and CDR2: SGHRS and YFSETQ. CDR3: CASSPGDGYTF. The DNA for the CDR3 is TGCGCCAGCAGCCCCGGAGATGGCTACACCTTC.

This chain connects TRBV7-9 to TRBJ2-3; maybe TRBD2 (6 bases). In germline, CDR1 is SEHNR, CDR2 FQNEAQ (reference sequence). Trimming stripped 7 bases from V and 0 bases from J, with 11 bases between. The CDR3 extends over 14 amino acids. Here the CDR3 DNA reads TGTGCCAGCACCCCCGGGACTAGCACAGATACGCAGTATTTT. It yields the protein CASTPGTSTDTQYF.

The chain employs TRBV30 and TRBJ2-1; D unresolved. Between the trimmed V and J ends, which lost 2 bases and 9 bases, there was a span of 11 bases. The CDR3 has 12 amino acids. Germline V lookup: CDR1 GTSNPN, CDR2 SVGIG (reference sequence). The CDR3 DNA follows: TGTGCCTGGAGTCCGATCGCACTTGAGCAGTTCTTC. This sequence encodes CAWSPIALEQFF.

The chain has TRBV7-8 and TRBJ2-7, with 10 bases identical to TRBD2. The CDR3 length is 15 residues. Per germline, CDR1 SGHVS and CDR2 FQNEAQ. Unmatched junction bases numbered 7, after V lost 5 bases and J lost 3 bases. The CDR3 bases are TGTGCCAGCAGCCTAAAACGGACTAGCGGCTACGAGCAGTACTTC. Its protein is CASSLKRTSGYEQYF.

The rearrangement joins TRBV7-9 to TRBJ1-1; D perhaps matches TRBD1 (6 bases). With 5 bases removed from V and 4 bases from J, the gap between germline ends came to 14 bases. The V gene's germline CDR1 is SEHNR and CDR2 FQNEAQ (reference sequence). This CDR3 region has 14 residues. The CDR3 reads CASSHATGPTEAFF. The CDR3 DNA reads TGTGCCAGCAGCCACGCGACAGGACCCACTGAAGCTTTCTTT.

This chain joins TRBV28 and TRBJ1-4, with no clear D. The germline CDR1 and CDR2 sequences are MDHEN and SYDVKM. The CDR3 has 17 amino acids. Trimming took off 8 bases at V and 0 bases at J, with 19 bases between the two ends. The CDR3 region is CASRSPSGAATNEKLFF. The CDR3 bases are TGTGCCAGCCGCTCCCCTTCCGGTGCCGCAACTAATGAAAAACTGTTTTTT.

This chain links TRBV6-5 with TRBJ2-7; 7 bases map to TRBD1. The V and J ends lost 6 bases and 7 bases, in that order; junction bases with no gene match: 12. The CDR3 sequence is 14 residues long. Germline CDR1 and CDR2: MNHEY and SVGAGI. CDR3 sequence: CASRWGQLNGEQYF. DNA of the CDR3: TGTGCCAGCAGATGGGGACAGCTAAACGGGGAGCAGTACTTC.

V usage is TRBV4-1 and J usage is TRBJ2-5, with TRBD1 as a possible D gene (5 bases). CDR1 and CDR2 (germline): MGHRA, YSYEKL. CDR3 length equals 15 residues. V was cut by 0 bases and J by 5 bases, with 13 bases left in between. The CDR3 bases are TGCGCCAGCAGCCAAGACCCAGGGCCCAGGGAGACCCAGTACTTC. The encoded protein is CASSQDPGPRETQYF.

The chain uses TRBV6-5 and TRBJ2-7; TRBD1 matches 8 bases. CDR1 is MNHEY and CDR2 is SVGAGI in the germline V gene. J was trimmed by 6 bases and V by 5 bases; bases with no gene match: 6. The CDR3 runs to 13 residues. The CDR3 sequence is CASSTTGAAEQYF. In nucleotides, the CDR3 is TGTGCCAGCAGTACGACAGGGGCAGCCGAGCAGTACTTC.

The gene calls are TRBV28 and TRBJ1-2, with a weak D call TRBD1 (6 bases). The CDR3 sequence is 15 residues long. CDR1 is MDHEN and CDR2 is SYDVKM in the germline V gene. Trimming shortened V by 4 bases and J by 4 bases, and 16 bases separated the two germline ends. CDR3 in DNA: TGTGCCAGCAGTTCCCCCTACAGGGATTCCTATGGCTACACCTTC. Translating gives CASSSPYRDSYGYTF.

DNA of the CDR3: TGTGCCAGCAGCTCGGGACAGGGGACGGGCTACACCTTC. Its protein product is CASSSGQGTGYTF. The rearrangement links TRBV28 to TRBJ1-2, with TRBD1 matching over 10 bases. Germline V lookup: CDR1 MDHEN, CDR2 SYDVKM. The CDR3 has 13 amino acids. The V gene end was trimmed by 6 bases and the J gene end by 8 bases; junction bases not matched to a gene: 6.

A single count supports this clone. The chain carries TRBV28 and TRBJ1-2; D unclear. The germline gives CDR1 MDHEN, CDR2 SYDVKM. Deletions cut 2 bases from V and 0 bases from J, with 10 bases between. The CDR3 sequence is 15 residues long. The CDR3 protein is CASSLPRSSNYGYTF. The CDR3 coding sequence is TGTGCCAGCAGTTTACCCAGGTCCTCTAACTATGGCTACACCTTC.

The J gene is TRBJ2-7, the V gene TRBV11-2; 10 bases agree with TRBD1. The length of the CDR3 is 14 residues. Germline V gene lookup returns CDR1 SGHAT and CDR2 FQNNGV. Losses at the gene ends were 6 bases for V and 2 bases for J; bases not matched to a gene: 4. CDR3 bases: TGTGCCAGCAGTTGGACAGGGGGAACCTACGAGCAGTACTTC. Its protein is CASSWTGGTYEQYF.

The CDR3 protein is CASRFGSTGPKDAEAFF. CDR3 DNA sequence: TGTGCCAGCAGGTTTGGATCGACAGGGCCCAAGGACGCTGAAGCTTTCTTT. The chain links TRBV5-4 to TRBJ1-1; TRBD1 matches 7 bases. J lost 6 bases, V lost 5 bases, and 19 bases had no gene match. Germline V lookup: CDR1 SGHNT, CDR2 YYREEE (reference sequence). CDR3 length: 17 residues.

The chain recombines TRBV10-3 with TRBJ1-1; D ambiguous. Deletions cut 4 bases from V and 1 base from J, with 7 bases between. The length of the CDR3 is 13 residues. From germline, CDR1 is ENHRY and CDR2 SYGVKD. This CDR3 is CAISGTPNTEAFF. The CDR3 nucleotides read TGTGCCATCAGTGGAACACCGAACACTGAAGCTTTCTTT.

This clone was observed a single time. The J gene is TRBJ1-2, the V gene TRBV30; possibly TRBD1 for D (5 bases). Trimming took 0 bases from V and 5 from J, leaving 16 bases between them. The CDR3 covers 15 residues. Germline assignment: CDR1 GTSNPN and CDR2 SVGIG (reference sequence). Here the CDR3 DNA reads TGTGCCTGGAGTGTACAAGGGGTAGAAGGGTATGGCTACACCTTC. This sequence encodes CAWSVQGVEGYGYTF. Full variable domain (outside the CDR3, taken from reference TRBV30 and TRBJ1-2): SQTIHQWPATLVQPVGSPLSLECTVEGTSNPNLYWYRQAAGRGLQLLFYSVGIGQISSEVPQNLSASRPQDRQFILSSKKLLLSDSGFYLCAWSVQGVEGYGYTFGSGTRLTVV.

The chain is built from TRBV9 and TRBJ2-2; a weak D match, TRBD2 (6 bases). Trimming removed 0 bases from V and 6 bases from J, with 15 bases in between. The CDR3 has 16 residues. Germline assignment: CDR1 SGDLS and CDR2 YYNGEE. In DNA form, the CDR3 reads TGTGCCAGCAGCGTAGGGGGAGGATGGGAGGCCGGGGAGCTGTTTTTT. Its protein product is CASSVGGGWEAGELFF.

The chain has TRBV10-1 and TRBJ2-7, with D hard to call. The CDR3 loop spans 14 amino acids. CDR1 is WNHNN and CDR2 is SYGVQD in the germline V gene (reference sequence). The V end was cut by 0 bases, the J end by 3 bases, with 9 bases between. The CDR3 protein is CASSESLGNYEQYF. The DNA of the CDR3 is TGCGCCAGCAGTGAGTCCCTAGGAAACTACGAGCAGTACTTC.

The rearrangement uses TRBV5-1 and TRBJ1-1, with D perhaps matching TRBD1 (6 bases). The CDR3 spans 14 residues. The V and J ends lost 1 base and 5 bases respectively, with 12 bases between them. Per germline, CDR1 SGHRS and CDR2 YFSETQ. The CDR3 DNA reads TGCGCCAGCAGCTTGTGGGGGCCCGGGACTGAAGCTTTCTTT. Encoded protein: CASSLWGPGTEAFF.

The chain joins TRBV6-6 to TRBJ1-6, with D possibly being TRBD1 (6 bases). The CDR3 is made up of 14 amino acids. Per the germline V gene, CDR1 is MNHNY and CDR2 is SVGAGI (reference sequence). V lost 7 bases and J 10 bases, leaving 17 bases between the germline ends. The CDR3 region is CASNIQGSGSPLHF. The CDR3 region has the DNA TGTGCCAGCAACATACAGGGCTCCGGGTCACCCCTCCACTTT.

The V gene is TRBV11-3, the J gene TRBJ1-6; 7 bases are shared with TRBD1. The CDR3 totals 15 residues. Germline CDR1 and CDR2: SGHNT and YENEEA. Germline trimming cut 3 bases from V and 6 bases from J; bases unmatched to any gene: 5. CDR3 bases: TGTGCCAGCAGCTTGTCCGGGACAGCTAATTCACCCCTCCACTTT. Its protein product is CASSLSGTANSPLHF.

The chain recombines TRBV7-6 with TRBJ1-1; no definite D call. The ends were cut back, 5 bases at V and 3 bases at J, with 10 bases in the middle. This CDR3 is 13 amino acids long. Germline V gene lookup returns CDR1 SGHVS and CDR2 FNYEAQ. CDR3 residues: CASSTQRDTEAFF. The CDR3 coding sequence is TGTGCCAGCAGCACTCAACGTGACACTGAAGCTTTCTTT.

The chain links TRBV19 to TRBJ1-5, with D possibly TRBD1 on 6 matching bases. Germline CDR1 LNHDA, CDR2 SQIVND (reference sequence). Trimming pared 0 bases from V and 6 bases from J, leaving 18 bases between. The CDR3 loop spans 17 amino acids. Written as DNA, the CDR3 is TGTGCCAGTAGTATAGACGCCTATACTACAGGGACTCAGCCCCAGCATTTT. Protein: CASSIDAYTTGTQPQHF. The variable domain in full, with the rest retrieved from reference TRBV19 and TRBJ1-5, is DGGITQSPKYLFRKEGQNVTLSCEQNLNHDAMYWYRQDPGQGLRLIYYSQIVNDFQKGDIAEGYSVSREKKESFPLTVTSAQKNPTAFYLCASSIDAYTTGTQPQHFGDGTRLSIL.

The chain is built from TRBV24-1 and TRBJ2-1; the D gene is possibly TRBD1 (7 bases). The CDR3 consists of 17 residues. V shed 1 base and J shed 6 bases, with 18 bases lying between them. Germline CDR1 is KGHDR and CDR2 is SFDVKD. The CDR3 protein is CATSDFGGTATINEQFF. In nucleotides, the CDR3 is TGTGCCACCAGTGATTTTGGCGGGACAGCAACAATCAATGAGCAGTTCTTC.